This TCR beta chain stems from a study of cytomegalovirus exposure and HLA in healthy donors (dated by TCRdb to about 2017). For the wider study: An earlier analysis of a few hundred of the donors reported under 300 Gb of sequence data and 95 million to 120 million unique TCR beta sequences obtained from about 179 million T cells. About 320 gigabases of sequencing data and approximately 85 million unique TCR sequences were included in an early release covering several hundred HLA-typed donors. Of the roughly 400 genotyped donors, around 81% fell in the genetic ancestry cluster associated with self-reported Caucasian donors. The study aimed to test whether signatures of past pathogen exposure could be identified by cataloging public T cell receptors. The study profiled the T cell repertoires of approximately 700 subjects by immunosequencing and related them to cytomegalovirus serostatus. Along with the 666-subject first cohort, a separate validation cohort of 120 different subjects was used. The study combined high-throughput TCR immunosequencing, statistical association of individual TCRs with disease status, and machine learning to predict cytomegalovirus infection status. In a later analysis, previously published TCR beta repertoires from fewer than 750 donors were re-analyzed and high-resolution HLA genotyping was added so that TCR occurrence patterns could be studied. The later analysis used no new phenotypic data to find candidate immune exposures, relying instead on TCR beta sequences and their occurrence across donors. In an earlier analysis of 550 to 700 of the donors, high-throughput TCR beta sequencing was used to judge whether each TCR beta V gene segment behaved as functional or pseudogenic. Alongside the repertoire data, information on donor age, sex, ethnicity and CMV serostatus was compiled. A later genetic analysis used genome-wide SNP genotypes for about three fifths of the 666 donors, treating that subset as a discovery cohort. All discovery cohort repertoires had been generated on a single sequencing platform. HLA typing covered class I and class II loci at four-digit resolution. Typing coverage differed by locus: A, B, C, DRB1 and DQB1 were typed in roughly 620-630 donors, DQA1 in about 510, DPA1 in 606, and DPB1 in 400 to 480. Four to six DR-DQ haplotypes were handled as single units for association and clustering, since linkage in the cohort was strong. On average, 235,054 unique TCR beta nucleotide sequences were sequenced per donor among 350 to 400 genotyped donors of the cohort, with roughly 18% of those sequences being non-productive.

The sample holds a few counts of this clone. Its antigen target is currently unknown. No base quality information exists; no much larger clone differs at one position. The cohort was made up of around 720 healthy bone marrow donors. All cohort members were sampled while nominally healthy, although unrecorded immune exposures were likely present. The donor tested CMV seronegative and was one of the 352 seronegative cohort members. A peripheral blood sample was collected from each donor, and TCR beta sequencing was performed on peripheral blood mononuclear cells. The Qiagen DNeasy Blood Extraction Kit was used to extract genomic DNA from the blood cell samples. The paper's findings and limits, for the study overall: In an earlier analysis of 587 of the donors, most TCR beta V segments appeared in productive rearrangements about 90% or about 30% of the time, broadly matching IMGT annotations. According to the authors, the approach could potentially be generalized to other disease states and immunological phenotypes. A later analysis found that HLA-associated TCR beta chains were more clonally expanded and had lower generation probabilities than equally common non-associated chains. About 17 rarely observed V segments, including chromosome 9 orphons, were excluded from the earlier analysis of several hundred of the donors because counts were too low. The only immune exposure information available for the cohort was CMV serostatus. A further reported finding was that TCR beta sequences accurately predicted the HLA-A and HLA-B alleles for most subjects in the first cohort. The 87-base-pair reads could not distinguish some IMGT-functional V segments, including TRBV6-2 and TRBV6-3, so those segments were excluded. In both the original and validation cohorts, the classifier was reported to diagnose cytomegalovirus status with high specificity and sensitivity. In the study, roughly 160 TCR beta chains were listed as associated with cytomegalovirus. Specific HLA alleles were associated with roughly 16,000 TCR beta sequences at a false discovery rate of 0.05 in a later analysis. When HLA alleles, especially DR and DQ, strongly co-occurred, TCR associations were difficult to assign to individual alleles. According to a later analysis, TCR association rates differed among HLA loci, with DRB1 alleles showing the most associated TCRs and HLA-C alleles showing the fewest. A later genetic analysis reported fewer N-insertions in productive TCRs among donors in an Asian-associated ancestry cluster than the roughly 670-donor mean. Correlated functional status among segregating V segments might be attributable to linkage disequilibrium, but an unknown experimental factor could not be ruled out. Because HLA typing was unavailable for some donors at each locus, only the typed subset was used in association tests. According to a later analysis, parvovirus B19, influenza, CMV and Epstein-Barr virus appeared linked to several top co-occurrence clusters. The presence/absence analyses assumed that sequencing depth was roughly uniform across donors, and that assumption may not be true. In this cohort, only TCR beta chains were sequenced, and detectable features were limited by the absence of alpha or paired-chain data. V-gene and J-gene trimming of TCR beta chains was associated with a missense DCLRE1C variant in a later genetic analysis, and the association was replicated in an independent cohort. In vitro tests confirmed that three of the cytomegalovirus-associated TCR beta chains recognize cytomegalovirus antigens. According to a later analysis, most CMV-associated TCR beta chains appeared to be HLA-restricted, and the HLA associations seemed to be driven largely by CMV exposure. Most TCR sequences were observed very rarely across donors, whereas some public TCRs were present in many individuals. A group of highly shared sequence variants was considered likely to be a technical artifact of the sequencing pipeline.

There are 11 amino acids in the CDR3, from cysteine to phenylalanine inclusive. CDR3 DNA is the only sequence kept; it has 33 bases, read in frame from the first base. Deletion took 7 bases off V and 8 bases off J, with a span of 11 bases between the germline ends. The CDR1 and CDR2 encoded by the germline V gene (reference sequence) are LNHDA and SQIVND. The library was made by the immunoSEQ multiplex PCR assay. For the multiplex PCR, a mixture combining 60 forward primers for TCR Vbeta segments and 13 reverse primers for TCR Jbeta segments was used. A multiplex PCR assay on genomic DNA amplified the CDR3 region of rearranged TCR beta genes. Amplified TCR beta libraries were sequenced as 87-base-pair reads on the Illumina HiSeq System. Per the authors' processing: A later analysis tallied roughly 78 million unique TCR beta chains across the approximately 670 repertoires, and approximately 11 million of those chains were shared by two or more donors. To remove PCR and sequencing errors, raw reads were error-corrected and collapsed into unique sequences using a nearest-neighbor algorithm that merged closely related sequences. Alignment of CDR3 sequences to IMGT reference sequences was used to assign V, D and J gene segments. For a sequence to be retained, a match of at least six nucleotides was required to both a V gene segment and a J gene segment. A rearrangement was called productive if the CDR3 had no stop codons and remained in frame with V and J, and every other rearrangement was called non-productive. Following IMGT convention, CDR3 was defined as the stretch from the second conserved V-encoded cysteine to the conserved J-encoded phenylalanine. The earlier analysis of about 590 of the donors excluded sequences that lacked an unambiguous match to a single V gene segment. In an earlier analysis of about 590 of the donors, a V segment was called functional when productive rearrangements were above 56.7%, and segregating when the standard deviation between donors exceeded 5%. To diagnose cytomegalovirus status from the catalog of TCR beta chain sequences, a statistical classification framework was built. In a later analysis, V and J genes were assigned by comparing TCR nucleotide sequences against IMGT/GENE-DB human TR gene sequences. The TCRdist pipeline was used in a later analysis to assign CDR3 sequences and most-parsimonious VDJ recombination scenarios. A later analysis defined each TCR beta chain by its CDR3 amino acid sequence plus V-gene family, and excluded reads lacking a unique V-gene family. To address suspected cross-contamination and a sequencing artifact, a later analysis removed 450 to 700 highly shared, low-generation-probability nucleotide sequences. In a later analysis, a clonal expansion index for each public chain was calculated from normalized within-repertoire ranks of inferred template counts. A later analysis computed generation probabilities with a VDJ recombination model fitted to out-of-frame rearrangements, and checked the results against IGoR. A later analysis scored TCR-TCR, TCR-HLA and TCR-CMV co-occurrence with hypergeometric tests, applying a repertoire-size bias correction to TCR pairs. False discovery rates were estimated in a later analysis by permuting HLA or CMV assignments 20 times. In a later analysis, co-occurring TCRs were grouped using DBSCAN, with TCRdist sequence similarity added in when clustering inside HLA-allele-positive subsets. Repertoires with fewer than 30,000 or more than 120,000 public chains, plus five repertoires with anomalous nucleotide sharing, were excluded from co-occurrence clustering. TCRdb obtained this table from immuneACCESS and retained in-frame rearrangements with V and J assigned. These tables miss some clones; where compared with another copy, unresolved V genes account for less than half of the shortfall, and the remainder is unexplained. V, J and clone size were drawn from that table, and D and trimming were deduced from the DNA. This sample comprises tens of thousands of clones, 73% of them detected only once. 4.5% to 5.5% of the sample belongs to the ten largest clones.

This receptor was identified in a man aged 45-60 years in good health and CMV-seronegative. The chain uses TRBV19 and TRBJ1-2; the D segment cannot be called with confidence. The material sequenced was PBMCs. The CDR3 region reads CASTIGQGYTF. The DNA is TGTGCCAGTACAATCGGTCAAGGCTACACCTTC. Supplemented by the reference TRBV19 and TRBJ1-2 proteins around the CDR3, the complete variable domain is DGGITQSPKYLFRKEGQNVTLSCEQNLNHDAMYWYRQDPGQGLRLIYYSQIVNDFQKGDIAEGYSVSREKKESFPLTVTSAQKNPTAFYLCASTIGQGYTFGSGTRLTVV.